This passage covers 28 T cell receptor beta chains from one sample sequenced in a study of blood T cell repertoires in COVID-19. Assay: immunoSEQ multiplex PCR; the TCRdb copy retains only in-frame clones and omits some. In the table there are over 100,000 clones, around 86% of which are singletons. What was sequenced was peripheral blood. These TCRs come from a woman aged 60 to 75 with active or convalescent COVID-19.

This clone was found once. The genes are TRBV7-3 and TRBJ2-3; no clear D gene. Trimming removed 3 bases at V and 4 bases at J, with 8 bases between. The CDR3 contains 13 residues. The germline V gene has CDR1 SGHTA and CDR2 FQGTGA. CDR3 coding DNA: TGTGCCAGCAGCTTCGGCGGCCCAGATACGCAGTATTTT. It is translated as CASSFGGPDTQYF.

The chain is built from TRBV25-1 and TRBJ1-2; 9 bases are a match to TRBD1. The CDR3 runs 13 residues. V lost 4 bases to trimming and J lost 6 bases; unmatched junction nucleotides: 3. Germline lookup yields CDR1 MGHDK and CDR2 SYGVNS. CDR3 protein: CASSVGQGDGYTF. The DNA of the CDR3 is TGTGCCAGCAGTGTGGGACAGGGCGATGGCTACACCTTC.

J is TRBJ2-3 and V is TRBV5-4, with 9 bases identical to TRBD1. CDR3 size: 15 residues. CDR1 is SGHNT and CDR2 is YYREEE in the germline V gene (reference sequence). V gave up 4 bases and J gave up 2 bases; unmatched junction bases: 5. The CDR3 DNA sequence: TGTGCCAGCAGCGCCGACAGGGGGTTCACAGATACGCAGTATTTT. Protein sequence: CASSADRGFTDTQYF. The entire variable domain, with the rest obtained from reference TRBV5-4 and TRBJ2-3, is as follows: ETGVTQSPTHLIKTRGQQVTLRCSSQSGHNTVSWYQQALGQGPQFIFQYYREEENGRGNFPPRFSGLQFPNYSSELNVNALELDDSALYLCASSADRGFTDTQYFGPGTRLTVL.

In DNA, the CDR3 is TGTGCCAGTAGAATCCTCAGCGATTATAGCAATCAGCCCCAGCATTTT. It specifies CASRILSDYSNQPQHF. The chain recombines TRBV19 with TRBJ1-5; D uncertain. The germline V gene encodes CDR1 LNHDA and CDR2 SQIVND (reference sequence). Trimming took 6 bases from V and 0 from J, leaving 15 bases between them. The CDR3 has 16 residues. Supplemented by reference TRBV19 and TRBJ1-5, the full variable domain reads DGGITQSPKYLFRKEGQNVTLSCEQNLNHDAMYWYRQDPGQGLRLIYYSQIVNDFQKGDIAEGYSVSREKKESFPLTVTSAQKNPTAFYLCASRILSDYSNQPQHFGDGTRLSIL.

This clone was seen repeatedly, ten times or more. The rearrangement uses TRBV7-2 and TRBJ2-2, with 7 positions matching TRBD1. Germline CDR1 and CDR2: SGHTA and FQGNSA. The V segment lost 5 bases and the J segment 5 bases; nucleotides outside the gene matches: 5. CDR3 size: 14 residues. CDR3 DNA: TGTGCCAGCAGCGGAAGACAGGGTACCGGGGAGCTGTTTTTT. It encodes CASSGRQGTGELFF.

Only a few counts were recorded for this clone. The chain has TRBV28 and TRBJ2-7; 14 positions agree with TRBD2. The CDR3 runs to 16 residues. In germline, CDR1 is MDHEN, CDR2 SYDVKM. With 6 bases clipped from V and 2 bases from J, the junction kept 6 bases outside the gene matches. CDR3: CASRPGLAGEAYEQYF. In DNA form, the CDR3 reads TGTGCCAGCAGGCCGGGACTAGCGGGAGAGGCCTACGAGCAGTACTTC.

The CDR3 reads CASSEGLGTGELFF. CDR3 nucleotides: TGTGCCAGCAGCGAGGGACTAGGGACCGGGGAGCTGTTTTTT. The chain employs TRBV5-6 and TRBJ2-2; 8 bases are shared with TRBD2. V lost 4 bases and J lost 5; bases outside the gene matches: 4. Germline CDR1 is SGHDT and CDR2 is YYEEEE. The CDR3 contains 14 residues.

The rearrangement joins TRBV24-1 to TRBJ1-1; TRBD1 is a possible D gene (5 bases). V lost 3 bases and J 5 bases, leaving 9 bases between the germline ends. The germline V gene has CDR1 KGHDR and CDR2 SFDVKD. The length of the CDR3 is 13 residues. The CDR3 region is CATSDGGRTEAFF. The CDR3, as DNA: TGTGCCACCAGTGATGGGGGGAGAACTGAAGCTTTCTTT.

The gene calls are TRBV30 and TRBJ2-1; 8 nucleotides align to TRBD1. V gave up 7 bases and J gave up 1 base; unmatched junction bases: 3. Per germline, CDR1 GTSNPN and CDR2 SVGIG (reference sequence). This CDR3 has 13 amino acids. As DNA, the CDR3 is TGTGCCTATCGGGACAGGTCCTACAATGAGCAGTTCTTC. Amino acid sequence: CAYRDRSYNEQFF.

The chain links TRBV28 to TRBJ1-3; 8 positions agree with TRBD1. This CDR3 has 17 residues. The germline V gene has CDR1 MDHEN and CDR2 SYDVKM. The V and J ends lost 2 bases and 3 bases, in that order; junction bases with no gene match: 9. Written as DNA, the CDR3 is TGTGCCAGCAGTTTACAGCAGGGGGCTGGATTTGGAAACACCATATATTTT. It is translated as CASSLQQGAGFGNTIYF.

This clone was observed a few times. The CDR3 bases are TGTGCCAGCACGGGCAGGGGCACAGATACGCAGTATTTT. Amino acids: CASTGRGTDTQYF. The chain employs TRBV6-5 and TRBJ2-3; D is possibly TRBD1 (5 bases). Germline V gene lookup returns CDR1 MNHEY and CDR2 SVGAGI. Trimming shortened V by 7 bases and J by 1 base, and 9 bases separated the two germline ends. The CDR3 covers 13 residues.

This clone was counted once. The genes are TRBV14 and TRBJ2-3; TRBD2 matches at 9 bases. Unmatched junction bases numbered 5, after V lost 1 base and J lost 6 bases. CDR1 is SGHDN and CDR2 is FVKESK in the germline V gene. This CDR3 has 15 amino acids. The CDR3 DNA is TGTGCCAGCAGCCAAGGCGGGGGGGCAGTCGATACGCAGTATTTT. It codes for CASSQGGGAVDTQYF.

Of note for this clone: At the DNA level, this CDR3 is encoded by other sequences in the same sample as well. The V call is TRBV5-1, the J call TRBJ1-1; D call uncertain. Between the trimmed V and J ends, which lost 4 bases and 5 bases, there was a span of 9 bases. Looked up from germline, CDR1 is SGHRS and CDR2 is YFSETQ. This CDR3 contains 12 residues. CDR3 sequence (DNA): TGCGCCAGCAGCACGGGCGGGACTGAAGCTTTCTTT. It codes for CASSTGGTEAFF.

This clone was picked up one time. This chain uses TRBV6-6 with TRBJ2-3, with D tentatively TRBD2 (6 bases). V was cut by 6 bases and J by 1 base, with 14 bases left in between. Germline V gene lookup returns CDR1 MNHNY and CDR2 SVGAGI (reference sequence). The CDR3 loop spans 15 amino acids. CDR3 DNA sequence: TGTGCCAGCAGCTCCCTTCCGGGGGGCACAGATACGCAGTATTTT. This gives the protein CASSSLPGGTDTQYF.

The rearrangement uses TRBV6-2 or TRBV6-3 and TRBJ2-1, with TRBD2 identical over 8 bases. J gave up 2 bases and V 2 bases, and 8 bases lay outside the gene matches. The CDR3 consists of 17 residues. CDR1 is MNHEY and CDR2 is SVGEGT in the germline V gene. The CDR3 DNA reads TGTGCCAGCAGTTACCTGGCGGGGGGCCCCGCCTACAATGAGCAGTTCTTC. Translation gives CASSYLAGGPAYNEQFF.

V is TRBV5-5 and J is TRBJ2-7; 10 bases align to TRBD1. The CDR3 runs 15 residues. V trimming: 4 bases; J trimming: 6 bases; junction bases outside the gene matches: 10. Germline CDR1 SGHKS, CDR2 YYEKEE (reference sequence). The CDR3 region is CASSPTGTGVFEQYF. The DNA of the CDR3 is TGTGCCAGCAGCCCAACCGGGACAGGGGTTTTCGAGCAGTACTTC.

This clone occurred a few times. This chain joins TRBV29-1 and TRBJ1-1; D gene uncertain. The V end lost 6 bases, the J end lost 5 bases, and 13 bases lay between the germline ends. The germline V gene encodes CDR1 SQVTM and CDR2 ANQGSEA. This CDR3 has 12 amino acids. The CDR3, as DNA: TGCAGCGTGAGGGCCTCGATGACTGAAGCTTTCTTT. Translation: CSVRASMTEAFF.

The CDR3 protein is CASSLGEPPETQYF. The CDR3 bases are TGTGCCAGCAGTTTAGGGGAGCCCCCGGAGACCCAGTACTTC. This chain joins TRBV28 and TRBJ2-5; a weak D match, TRBD2 (5 bases). Trimming took off 2 bases at V and 5 bases at J, with 12 bases between the two ends. The germline V gene has CDR1 MDHEN and CDR2 SYDVKM. This CDR3 has 14 residues. The full variable domain, its missing parts supplied by reference TRBV28 and TRBJ2-5, is DVKVTQSSRYLVKRTGEKVFLECVQDMDHENMFWYRQDPGLGLRLIYFSYDVKMKEKGDIPEGYSVSREKKERFSLILESASTNQTSMYLCASSLGEPPETQYFGPGTRLLVL.

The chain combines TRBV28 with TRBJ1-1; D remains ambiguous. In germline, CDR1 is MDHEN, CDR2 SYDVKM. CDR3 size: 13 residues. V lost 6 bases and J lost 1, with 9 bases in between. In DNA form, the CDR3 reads TGTGCCAGCAGCCCGAGTGAGAACACTGAAGCTTTCTTT. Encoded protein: CASSPSENTEAFF.

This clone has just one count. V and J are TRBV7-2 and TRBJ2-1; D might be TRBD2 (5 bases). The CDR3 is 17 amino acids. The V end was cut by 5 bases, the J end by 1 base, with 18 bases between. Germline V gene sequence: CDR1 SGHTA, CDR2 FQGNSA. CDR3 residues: CASSLVGSRVSYNEQFF. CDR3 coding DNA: TGTGCCAGCAGCCTAGTGGGATCGCGGGTATCCTACAATGAGCAGTTCTTC.

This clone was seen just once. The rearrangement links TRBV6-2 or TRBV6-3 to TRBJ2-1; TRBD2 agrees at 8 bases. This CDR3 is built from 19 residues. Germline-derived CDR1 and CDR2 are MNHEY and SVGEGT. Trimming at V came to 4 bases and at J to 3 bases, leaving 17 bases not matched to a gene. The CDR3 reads CASSSGQSGLAGRYNEQFF. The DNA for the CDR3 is TGTGCCAGCAGTTCTGGACAGAGTGGTCTAGCGGGTCGCTACAATGAGCAGTTCTTC.

CDR3 amino acids: CAISEGLAGGGYEQYF. The CDR3 bases are TGTGCCATCAGTGAGGGACTAGCGGGAGGGGGCTACGAGCAGTACTTC. The chain carries TRBV10-3 and TRBJ2-7, with 15 bases that match TRBD2. Germline lookup yields CDR1 ENHRY and CDR2 SYGVKD. The CDR3 totals 16 residues. V shed 2 bases, J shed 3 bases, and the junction held 2 bases outside the gene matches.

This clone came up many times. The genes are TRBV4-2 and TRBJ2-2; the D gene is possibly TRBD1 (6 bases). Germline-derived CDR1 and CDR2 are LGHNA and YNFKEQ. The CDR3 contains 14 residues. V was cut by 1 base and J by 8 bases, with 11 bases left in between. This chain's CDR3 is CASSQGVGTGELFF. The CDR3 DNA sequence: TGTGCCAGCAGCCAAGGGGTCGGGACAGGGGAGCTGTTTTTT.

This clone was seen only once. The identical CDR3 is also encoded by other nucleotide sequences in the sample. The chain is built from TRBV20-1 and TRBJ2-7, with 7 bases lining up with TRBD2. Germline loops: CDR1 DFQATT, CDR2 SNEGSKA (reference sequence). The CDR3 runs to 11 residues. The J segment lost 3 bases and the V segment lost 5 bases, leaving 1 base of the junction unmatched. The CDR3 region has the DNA TGCAGTGCTCGGACTAGCTACGAGCAGTACTTC. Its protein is CSARTSYEQYF.

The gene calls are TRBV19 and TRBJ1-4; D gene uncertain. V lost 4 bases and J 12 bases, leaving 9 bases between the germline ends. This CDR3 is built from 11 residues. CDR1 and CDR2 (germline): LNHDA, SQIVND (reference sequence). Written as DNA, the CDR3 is TGTGCCAGTAGTAGCCGGCGGGAACTGTTTTTT. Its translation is CASSSRRELFF.

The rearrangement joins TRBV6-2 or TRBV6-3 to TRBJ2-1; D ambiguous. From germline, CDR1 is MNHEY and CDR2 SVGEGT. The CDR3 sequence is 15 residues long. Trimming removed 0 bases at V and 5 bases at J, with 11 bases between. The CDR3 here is CASSYSGQMHNEQFF. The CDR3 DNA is TGTGCCAGCAGTTACTCGGGCCAAATGCACAATGAGCAGTTCTTC.

CDR3 amino acids: CASSSFLVIGNSPLHF. Written as DNA, the CDR3 is TGTGCCAGCAGTTCATTTCTCGTTATCGGTAATTCACCCCTCCACTTT. V gene TRBV28 combines with J gene TRBJ1-6; D unclear. CDR1 and CDR2 from the germline V gene are MDHEN and SYDVKM. The V and J ends lost 4 bases and 6 bases respectively, with 16 bases between them. The CDR3 extends over 16 amino acids. Filled out from reference TRBV28 and TRBJ1-6, the complete variable domain reads DVKVTQSSRYLVKRTGEKVFLECVQDMDHENMFWYRQDPGLGLRLIYFSYDVKMKEKGDIPEGYSVSREKKERFSLILESASTNQTSMYLCASSSFLVIGNSPLHFGNGTRLTVT.

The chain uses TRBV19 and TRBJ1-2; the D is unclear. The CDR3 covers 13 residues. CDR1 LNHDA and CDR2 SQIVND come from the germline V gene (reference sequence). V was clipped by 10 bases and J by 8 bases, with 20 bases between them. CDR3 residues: CAIAKDSLGGYTF. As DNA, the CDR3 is TGTGCCATCGCAAAGGACTCCCTCGGAGGCTACACCTTC.